This TCR beta chain was observed in a study of response to subunit inactivated influenza vaccine. General study points: Authors suggested seasonal influenza vaccinations each recruit few new T cells.

A remark on this clonotype: Antigen specificity is unknown.

Trimming at V came to 11 bases and at J to 4 bases, leaving 6 bases not matched to a gene. Germline-derived CDR1 and CDR2 are SNHLY and FYNNEI. CDR3 length: 13 residues. TCRdb fed the RT-PCR reads into MiXCR, producing one record per CDR3 protein. The data show 150,000 to 200,000 distinct CDR3 sequences, approximately 8.7% seen once. The sample consisted of non-naive T cells sorted from PBMCs, taken on the day of vaccination. The sequence came from a man aged 50 to 60 who received an inactivated influenza vaccine. The chain carries TRBV2 and TRBJ1-4; TRBD1 agrees at 8 bases. This chain's CDR3 is CAGGQGYNEKLFF. The CDR3, as DNA: TGTGCCGGCGGACAGGGCTATAATGAAAAACTGTTTTTT.